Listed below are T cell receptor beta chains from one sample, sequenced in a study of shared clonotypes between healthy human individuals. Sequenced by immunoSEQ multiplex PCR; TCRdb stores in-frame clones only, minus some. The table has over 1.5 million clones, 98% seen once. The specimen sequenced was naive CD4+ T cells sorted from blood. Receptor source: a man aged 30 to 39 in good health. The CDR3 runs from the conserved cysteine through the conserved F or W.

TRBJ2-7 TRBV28 CASSLVWRGAYEQYF
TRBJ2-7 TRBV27 CASSLLALVDEQYF
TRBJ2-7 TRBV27 CASSRRVGVPYEQYF
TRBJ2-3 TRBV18 CASSPPSGASDTQYF
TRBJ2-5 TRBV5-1 CASSLVPEETQYF
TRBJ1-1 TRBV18 CASSSGTGGTEAFF
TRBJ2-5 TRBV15 CATTLAGTETQYF
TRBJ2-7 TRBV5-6 CASSRREGPGEQYF
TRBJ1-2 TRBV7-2 CASSLGVSETFNYGYTF
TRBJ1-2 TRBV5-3 CARSLRDYGYTF
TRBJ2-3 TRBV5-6 CASSFRPTGTDTQYF
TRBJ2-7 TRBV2 CASRRTDAYEQYF
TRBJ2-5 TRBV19 CASRDLIEGKETQYF
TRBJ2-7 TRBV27 CASSLRLVPSGEQYF
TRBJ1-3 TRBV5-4 CASSGGAGRSGNTIYF
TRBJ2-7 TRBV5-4 CASSLEGGLAYEQYF
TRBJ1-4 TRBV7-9 CASSLWLGGGANNEKLFF
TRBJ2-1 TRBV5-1 CASSLGLAGNNEQFF
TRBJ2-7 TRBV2 CASSEAGFSYEQYF
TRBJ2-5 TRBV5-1 CASRSGNDETQYF
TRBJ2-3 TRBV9 CASSVGGLAGSATDTQYF
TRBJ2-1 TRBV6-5 CASSSVSGTGYNEQFF